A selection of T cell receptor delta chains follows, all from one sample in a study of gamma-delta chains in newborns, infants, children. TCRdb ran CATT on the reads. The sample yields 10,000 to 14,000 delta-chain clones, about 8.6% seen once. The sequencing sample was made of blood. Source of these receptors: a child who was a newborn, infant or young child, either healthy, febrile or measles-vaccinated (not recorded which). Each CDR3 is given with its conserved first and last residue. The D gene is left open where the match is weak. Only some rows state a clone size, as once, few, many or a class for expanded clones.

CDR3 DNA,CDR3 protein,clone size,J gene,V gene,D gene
TGTGCCTGTGACACCGGGGGGATACGGAGCTCCTGGGACACCCGACAGATGTTTTTC,CACDTGGIRSSWDTRQMFF,few,TRDJ3,TRDV2,TRDD3
TGTGCCTGTGACGTACTGGGGGATAGTATGACCGATAAACTCATCTTT,CACDVLGDSMTDKLIF,few,TRDJ1,TRDV2,TRDD3
TGTGCCTGTGACCTACTGGGGGATACTCCCGATAAACTCATCTTT,CACDLLGDTPDKLIF,few,TRDJ1,TRDV2,TRDD3
TGTGCCTGTGACACCGTAGGGCCGAACACCGATAAACTCATCTTT,CACDTVGPNTDKLIF,few,TRDJ1,TRDV2,-
TGTGCCTGTGACCTACTGGGGGGGACCTACACCGATAAACTCATCTTT,CACDLLGGTYTDKLIF,-,TRDJ1,TRDV2,TRDD3
TGTGCCTGTGACGCGATACCAAACACCGATAAACTCATCTTT,CACDAIPNTDKLIF,few,TRDJ1,TRDV2,-
TGTGCCTGTGACACCGTCGGGGGATTAAGCGATAAACTCATCTTT,CACDTVGGLSDKLIF,few,TRDJ1,TRDV2,TRDD3
TGTGCCTGTGACACCTTGGGCTTTGCTACCGATAAACTCATCTTT,CACDTLGFATDKLIF,medium-sized,TRDJ1,TRDV2,-
TGTGCCTGTGGCGCCTTGATGGGGGATACTACCGATAAACTCATCTTT,CACGALMGDTTDKLIF,few,TRDJ1,TRDV2,TRDD3
TGTGCCTGTGACACGTGGGGGATACCTGATAAACTCATCTTT,CACDTWGIPDKLIF,-,TRDJ1,TRDV2,TRDD3
TGTGCCTGTGACACCTGGGGGCCCGGCGTGTACACCGATAAACTCATCTTT,CACDTWGPGVYTDKLIF,-,TRDJ1,TRDV2,-
TGTGCCTGTGACACCCTGGGGGCTCTCCCCGAAGGTATCGATAAACTCATCTTT,CACDTLGALPEGIDKLIF,-,TRDJ1,TRDV2,TRDD3
TGTGCCTGTGACACCCTAGAGGTGGGGGATACGGTGGGACTCATCTTT,CACDTLEVGDTVGLIF,medium-sized,TRDJ1,TRDV2,TRDD3
TGTGCAGCAAGGTTCCTACCTATGGGGGCCATCGCCACCGATAAACTCATCTTT,CAARFLPMGAIATDKLIF,few,TRDJ1,TRAV29/DV5,-
TGTGCCTGTGACTTAGCTGGGGGACGCTCCTGGGACACCCGACAGATGTTTTTC,CACDLAGGRSWDTRQMFF,few,TRDJ3,TRDV2,TRDD3
TGTGCCTGTGACACTCTGGGTCCAGTGGACGAGGGGGATAAACTCATCTTT,CACDTLGPVDEGDKLIF,-,TRDJ1,TRDV2,-
TGTGCCTGTGACACTTTACTGGGGGATACCGATAAACTCATCTTT,CACDTLLGDTDKLIF,-,TRDJ1,TRDV2,TRDD3
TGTGCTCTTGGGGTCTTCGGTGTGTCGCTGGGGATCAACACCGATAAACTCATCTTT,CALGVFGVSLGINTDKLIF,-,TRDJ1,TRDV1,-
TGTGCCTGTGACCCGGTACTGGAGGATCCCCGAGGAACCGATAAACTCATCTTT,CACDPVLEDPRGTDKLIF,-,TRDJ1,TRDV2,-
TGTGCCTGTGACGTGTTACTGGGAGACACCGATAAACTCATCTTT,CACDVLLGDTDKLIF,-,TRDJ1,TRDV2,-
TGTGCCTGTGACACACTTACTGGGGGATACGGGACCGATAAACTCATCTTT,CACDTLTGGYGTDKLIF,-,TRDJ1,TRDV2,TRDD3
TGTGCCTGTGACACCGTGGTGGGGGATATGCCTAAACTCATCTTT,CACDTVVGDMPKLIF,-,TRDJ1,TRDV2,TRDD3
TGTGCCTGTGACACACTGGGGGTGACCGATAAACTCATCTTT,CACDTLGVTDKLIF,medium-sized,TRDJ1,TRDV2,TRDD3